These 17 T cell receptor beta chains originate from one sample sequenced in a study of blood T cell repertoires in COVID-19. Profiling relied on immunoSEQ multiplex PCR, and the TCRdb table lists in-frame clones only, not all of them. The sample includes 200,000 to 300,000 clones, roughly 90% of them seen just once. Material for sequencing was peripheral blood. These receptors were obtained from a man between 60 and 75 years old who had recovered from COVID-19.

This clone was found a few times. The chain has TRBV6-5 and TRBJ1-6; 7 bases line up with TRBD1. CDR1 and CDR2 (germline): MNHEY, SVGAGI. There are 15 residues in the CDR3. The J segment lost 8 bases and the V segment lost 4 bases, leaving 8 bases of the junction unmatched. In DNA, the CDR3 is TGTGCCAGCAGTTCTCCACAGGGGTTGTATTCACCCCTCCACTTT. As protein: CASSSPQGLYSPLHF.

This clone was recorded a few times. This chain uses TRBV7-2 with TRBJ1-5; TRBD1 agrees at 9 bases. Losses at the gene ends were 1 base for V and 6 bases for J; bases not matched to a gene: 1. The CDR3 spans 14 residues. Germline V gene lookup returns CDR1 SGHTA and CDR2 FQGNSA. The CDR3 nucleotides read TGTGCCAGCAGCTTAGGGACAGGGGTTCAGCCCCAGCATTTT. Translating gives CASSLGTGVQPQHF.

Concerning this clone: The sample contains more than one DNA sequence encoding this CDR3. This rearrangement joins TRBV5-1 to TRBJ2-3, with 7 bases that match TRBD2. The ends lost 7 bases at V and 1 base at J; junction bases unmatched: 6. This CDR3 contains 14 residues. Germline CDR1 reads SGHRS; CDR2 reads YFSETQ. The CDR3 bases are TGCGCCAGCGGCGGGGGAGAACGCACAGATACGCAGTATTTT. Translated, it gives CASGGGERTDTQYF.

The chain uses TRBV15 and TRBJ1-1, with 8 bases fitting TRBD1. The length of the CDR3 is 16 residues. V trimming: 3 bases; J trimming: 1 base; junction bases outside the gene matches: 7. Germline CDR1 is LNHNV and CDR2 is YYDKDF (reference sequence). As DNA, the CDR3 is TGTGCCACCAGCAGGGGTCCGGGACAGGAGAACACTGAAGCTTTCTTT. This codes for CATSRGPGQENTEAFF.

The rearrangement links TRBV10-3 to TRBJ1-3, with TRBD1 identical over 9 bases. CDR3 length equals 14 residues. V lost 10 bases to trimming and J lost 3 bases; unmatched junction nucleotides: 7. The V gene's germline CDR1 is ENHRY and CDR2 SYGVKD. The chain's CDR3 is CATSGTGNGNTIYF. CDR3 nucleotides: TGTGCCACCTCCGGGACAGGGAATGGAAACACCATATATTTT.

The rearrangement uses TRBV9 and TRBJ2-7; 8 bases line up with TRBD1. The length of the CDR3 is 14 residues. Trimming at V came to 2 bases and at J to 2 bases, leaving 3 bases not matched to a gene. CDR1 is SGDLS and CDR2 is YYNGEE in the germline V gene. The CDR3 loop reads CASSVGTGAYEQYF. The CDR3, as DNA: TGTGCCAGCAGCGTCGGGACAGGTGCCTACGAGCAGTACTTC.

V usage is TRBV25-1 and J usage is TRBJ2-5, with 10 bases that match TRBD2. Germline loops: CDR1 MGHDK, CDR2 SYGVNS. Trimming removed 8 bases from V and 5 bases from J; junction bases left unmatched: 11. The CDR3 spans 15 residues. The CDR3 region is CASSQAGGPRETQYF. CDR3 bases: TGTGCCAGCTCCCAAGCGGGGGGGCCTCGGGAGACCCAGTACTTC.

This clone turned up a few times. The sample contains more than one DNA sequence encoding this CDR3. This chain connects TRBV27 to TRBJ2-3; 9 positions match TRBD1. This CDR3 comprises 15 residues. Germline CDR1 is MNHEY and CDR2 is SMNVEV (reference sequence). Trimming at V came to 5 bases and at J to 1 base, leaving 4 bases not matched to a gene. CDR3 nucleotides: TGTGCCAGCAGTACGAGGGACAGGGGCACAGATACGCAGTATTTT. It yields the protein CASSTRDRGTDTQYF.

The gene calls are TRBV5-1 and TRBJ1-5; a weak D match, TRBD1 (6 bases). The V end lost 4 bases, the J end lost 6 bases, and 11 bases lay between the germline ends. The CDR3 has 13 amino acids. Germline CDR1 reads SGHRS; CDR2 reads YFSETQ. The CDR3 DNA follows: TGCGCCAGCAGCCTGGGGGCAGGTCAGCCCCAGCATTTT. Amino acid sequence: CASSLGAGQPQHF.

The chain has TRBV18 and TRBJ2-7, with a weak D call TRBD1 (5 bases). The CDR3 is 11 residues long. Germline-derived CDR1 and CDR2 are KGHSH and LQKENI. The V end lost 8 bases, the J end lost 3 bases, and 8 bases lay between the germline ends. CDR3 region: CASTTGYEQYF. The CDR3 DNA is TGTGCCAGCACTACAGGCTACGAGCAGTACTTC.

The genes are TRBV11-3 and TRBJ2-1, with D uncertain. Germline V lookup: CDR1 SGHNT, CDR2 YENEEA. V was trimmed by 6 bases and J by 5 bases, leaving 8 bases between them. CDR3 length: 12 amino acids. CDR3 coding DNA: TGTGCCAGCAGGGCCGCTGACAATGAGCAGTTCTTC. This translates into CASRAADNEQFF.

The genes are TRBV30 and TRBJ2-2, with D unresolved. The CDR3 loop spans 13 amino acids. The germline gives CDR1 GTSNPN, CDR2 SVGIG (reference sequence). V was trimmed by 4 bases and J by 6 bases, leaving 12 bases between them. The CDR3 coding sequence is TGTGCCTGGAAAGGAACTCGGGCCGGGGAGCTGTTTTTT. Protein product: CAWKGTRAGELFF.

This chain uses TRBV25-1 with TRBJ1-4; 12 positions agree with TRBD1. V gave up 3 bases and J gave up 7 bases; unmatched junction bases: 3. CDR1 and CDR2 (germline): MGHDK, SYGVNS. The CDR3 runs 15 residues. DNA for the CDR3: TGTGCCAGCAGTGAGGGGACAGGGGGCATTGAAAAACTGTTTTTT. This translates into CASSEGTGGIEKLFF. Drawing the rest from reference TRBV25-1 and TRBJ1-4, the complete variable domain is EADIYQTPRYLVIGTGKKITLECSQTMGHDKMYWYQQDPGMELHLIHYSYGVNSTEKGDLSSESTVSRIRTEHFPLTLESARPSHTSQYLCASSEGTGGIEKLFFGSGTQLSVL.

This clone occurred many times. The rearrangement joins TRBV15 to TRBJ1-6; D is uncertain. Looked up from germline, CDR1 is LNHNV and CDR2 is YYDKDF (reference sequence). CDR3 length equals 14 residues. Trimming left V 0 bases short and J 10 bases short, with 10 bases between. CDR3: CATSRDGRESPLHF. The CDR3 DNA reads TGTGCCACCAGCAGAGATGGAAGGGAGTCACCCCTCCACTTT.

The chain uses TRBV3-1 (or the pseudogene TRBV3-2) and TRBJ2-1; D may be TRBD2 (5 bases). Trimming shortened V by 3 bases and J by 5 bases, and 11 bases separated the two germline ends. The CDR3 is 14 residues long. Germline lookup yields CDR1 LGHDT and CDR2 YNNKEL (reference sequence). The CDR3 is CASSHRRLNNEQFF. In nucleotides, the CDR3 is TGTGCCAGCAGCCACAGGAGGCTAAACAATGAGCAGTTCTTC.

This clone appeared a few times. The chain is built from TRBV5-1 and TRBJ2-7; 11 bases align to TRBD2. The ends lost 4 bases at V and 2 bases at J; junction bases unmatched: 5. The CDR3 totals 15 residues. The germline gives CDR1 SGHRS, CDR2 YFSETQ. As DNA, the CDR3 is TGCGCCAGCAGCACCCTAGCGGGGGGCCCCTACGAGCAGTACGTC. Protein sequence: CASSTLAGGPYEQYV.

The V and J genes are TRBV7-9 and TRBJ1-5; TRBD1 is a possible D gene (6 bases). Germline V gene lookup returns CDR1 SEHNR and CDR2 FQNEAQ (reference sequence). The CDR3 runs 15 residues. V lost 5 bases, J lost 2 bases, and 13 bases lay in between. The CDR3 DNA reads as TGTGCCAGCAGCCGTGGGGCAGGGGGCAATCAGCCCCAGCATTTT. Its protein product is CASSRGAGGNQPQHF.